This paragraph reports one TCR beta chain. This clonotype was detected only a few times. Its target antigen remains unknown. No quality values exist for individual bases; no much larger clone is one base distant. Systemically healthy Caucasian individuals from Russia, some 40 in total and aged roughly 6 to 95 years, were included as donors. About 9.6 milliliters of peripheral blood were collected from each donor into EDTA-treated Vacutainer tubes. Ficoll-Paque density-gradient centrifugation was used to isolate PBMCs, with at least 6.5 million obtained per sample. Trizol reagent was used to extract total RNA from PBMCs, with at least 5.5 micrograms per sample. The percentages of naive CD45RAhigh/CD27high T cells were determined by flow cytometry on a PBMC aliquot from every donor. The data are from a study of blood T cells in healthy people across ages (dated by TCRdb to about 2015). With respect to the entire study: In model experiments, roughly one uniquely barcoded TCR beta cDNA molecule per two T cells was captured by template switching. To avoid experimental bias, donors of different ages were spread randomly across the sequencing lanes. The donors were split into four age groups: young (average about 15 years), middle-aged (roughly 39), aged (more than 60) and long-lived (about 74). The study analyzed two additional independent replicas of 1 million unique cDNA reads from the same blood draw for two donors, one aged 18 to 30 and one aged 80 or older. To track age-related changes in TCR beta repertoire diversity, the study relied on deep sequencing normalized with unique cDNA molecular identifiers. What the authors observed across the whole study: Because the CMV infection status of the donors was unknown, age-related changes in expanded clonotypes may potentially have been confounded. Because profiling used bulk unsorted PBMCs, naive and antigen-experienced compartments could not be compared conclusively. The long-lived group showed more naive CD4+ T cells, fewer expanded clones and increased TCR diversity than the aged group, suggesting age selection. Total diversity estimates from one million sequenced T cells were considered lower bounds and underestimates. A strong correlation was found between observed TCR beta diversity and the percentage of naive T cells measured by flow cytometry. Observed TCR beta diversity per million T cells fell roughly linearly with age, and a significant reduction was already apparent by age about 38.

Libraries were constructed by 5' RACE. Data came from an Illumina HiSeq 2500. A second PCR of roughly 7 to 11 cycles was performed with a sample-barcoded 5' primer and a J-beta primer mix. A template-switch 5' adaptor carrying 12 random nucleotides introduced a unique molecular identifier onto each TCR beta cDNA molecule. Each sample yielded at least 2.5 million CDR3-containing paired-end reads. All of the RNA was converted into first-strand cDNA using the Mint cDNA synthesis kit, with a TRBC-specific oligonucleotide serving as the primer. Following uracil-DNA glycosylase treatment, all cDNA underwent a first 18-cycle PCR with the universal primers M1SS and BC2_uni_R. In the authors' own workflow: For normalization, 1 million high-quality reads were randomly selected from each sample, with every read carrying a distinct molecular identifier. Instead of being binned into consensus sequences, reads that shared molecular identifiers were thrown out. CDR3 identification, clonotype clustering and error correction used MiTCR with a Q25 quality threshold and the strictest error-elimination algorithm. Lower-bound total TCR beta diversity was estimated with a nonparametric unseen species model using Euler transformation. Using fastp trimming at Q25 and MiXCR clonotype assembly, TCRdb reanalyzed the public sequencing data and kept in-frame beta chains. Every CDR3 protein is listed once, alongside the most common genes and DNA of its rows. The V and J calls shown here were made by TCRdb, not taken from the authors' results. The sample yields 550,000 to 750,000 distinct CDR3 sequences; about 21% were counted once. Clones ranked in the top ten supply roughly 3.6% of the sample.

V loses 6 bases of germline sequence and J loses 2 bases, and the interval between the two ends is 10 bases. Taken from the germline V gene, the CDR1 and CDR2 loops are MNHEY and SVGAGI. Spanning cysteine to phenylalanine, the CDR3 consists of 14 amino acids. The only DNA kept is the CDR3, 42 bases in frame from the first base. The rearranged segments are TRBV6-5 and TRBJ2-2, with the D gene too uncertain to name. Sequencing was performed on blood. The clonotype was recovered from an older man in good health. The CDR3 region has the sequence CASRLALNTGELFF. The nucleotide sequence is given as TGTGCCAGCAGACTTGCCCTCAACACCGGGGAGCTGTTTTTT.